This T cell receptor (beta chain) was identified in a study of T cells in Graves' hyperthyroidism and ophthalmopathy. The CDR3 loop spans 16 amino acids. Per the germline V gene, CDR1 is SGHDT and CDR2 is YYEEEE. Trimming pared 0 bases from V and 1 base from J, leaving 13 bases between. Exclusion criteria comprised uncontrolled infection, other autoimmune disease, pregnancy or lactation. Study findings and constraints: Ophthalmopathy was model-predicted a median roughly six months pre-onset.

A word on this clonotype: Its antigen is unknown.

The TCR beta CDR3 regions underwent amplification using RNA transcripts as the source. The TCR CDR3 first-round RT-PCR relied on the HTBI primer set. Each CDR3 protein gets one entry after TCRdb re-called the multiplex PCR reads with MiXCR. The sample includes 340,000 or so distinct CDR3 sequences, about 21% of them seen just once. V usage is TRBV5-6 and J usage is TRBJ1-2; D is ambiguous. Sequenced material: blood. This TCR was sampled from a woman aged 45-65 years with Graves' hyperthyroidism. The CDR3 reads CASSLGKKWGNYGYTF. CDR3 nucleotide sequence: TGTGCCAGCAGCTTGGGGAAGAAATGGGGTAACTATGGCTACACCTTC.